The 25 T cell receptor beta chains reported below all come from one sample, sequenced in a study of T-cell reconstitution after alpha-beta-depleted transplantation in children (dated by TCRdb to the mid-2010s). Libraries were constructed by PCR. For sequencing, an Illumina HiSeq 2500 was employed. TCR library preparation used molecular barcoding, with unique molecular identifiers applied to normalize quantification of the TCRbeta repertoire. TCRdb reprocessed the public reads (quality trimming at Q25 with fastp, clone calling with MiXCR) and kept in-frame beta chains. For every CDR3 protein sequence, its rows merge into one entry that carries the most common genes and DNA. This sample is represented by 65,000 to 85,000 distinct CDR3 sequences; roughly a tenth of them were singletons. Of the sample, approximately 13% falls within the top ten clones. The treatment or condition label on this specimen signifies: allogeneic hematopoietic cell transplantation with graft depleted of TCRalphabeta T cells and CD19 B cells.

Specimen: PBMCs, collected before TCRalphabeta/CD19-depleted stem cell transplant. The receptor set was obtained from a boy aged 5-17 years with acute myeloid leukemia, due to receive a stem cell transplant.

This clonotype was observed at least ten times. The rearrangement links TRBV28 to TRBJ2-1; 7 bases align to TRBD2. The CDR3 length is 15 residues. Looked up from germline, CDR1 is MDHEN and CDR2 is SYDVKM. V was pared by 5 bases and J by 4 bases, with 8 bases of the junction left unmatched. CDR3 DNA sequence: TGTGCCAGCAGTCCTACGGCGGGAGTTTACAATGAGCAGTTCTTC. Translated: CASSPTAGVYNEQFF.

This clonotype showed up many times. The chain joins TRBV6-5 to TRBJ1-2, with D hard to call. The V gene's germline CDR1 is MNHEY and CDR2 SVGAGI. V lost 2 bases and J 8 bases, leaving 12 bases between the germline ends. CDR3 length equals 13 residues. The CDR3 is CASSYRAASGYTF. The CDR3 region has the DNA TGTGCCAGCAGTTACCGCGCCGCCAGCGGCTACACCTTC.

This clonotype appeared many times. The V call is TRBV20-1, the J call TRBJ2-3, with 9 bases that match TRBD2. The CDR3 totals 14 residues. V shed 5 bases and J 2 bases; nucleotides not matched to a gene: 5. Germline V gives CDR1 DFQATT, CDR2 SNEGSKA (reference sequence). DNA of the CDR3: TGCAGTGCTCGAGCGGGGGGCCTCACAGATACGCAGTATTTT. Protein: CSARAGGLTDTQYF.

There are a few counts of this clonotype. The CDR3 DNA sequence: TGTGCCAGCAGCTTAGTAGCATCAGCTAATGAAAAACTGTTTTTT. It is translated as CASSLVASANEKLFF. The V gene is TRBV7-2, the J gene TRBJ1-4; D not resolved. The germline gives CDR1 SGHTA, CDR2 FQGNSA. Trimming pared 1 base from V and 3 bases from J, leaving 9 bases between. The CDR3 runs to 15 residues.

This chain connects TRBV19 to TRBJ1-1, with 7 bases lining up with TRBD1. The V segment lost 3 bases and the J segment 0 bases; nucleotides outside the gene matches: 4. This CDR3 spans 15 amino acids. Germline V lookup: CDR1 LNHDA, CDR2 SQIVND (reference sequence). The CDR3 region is CASSMRDRLNTEAFF. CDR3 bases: TGTGCCAGTAGTATGAGGGACAGACTGAACACTGAAGCTTTCTTT. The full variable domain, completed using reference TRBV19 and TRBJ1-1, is DGGITQSPKYLFRKEGQNVTLSCEQNLNHDAMYWYRQDPGQGLRLIYYSQIVNDFQKGDIAEGYSVSREKKESFPLTVTSAQKNPTAFYLCASSMRDRLNTEAFFGQGTRLTVV.

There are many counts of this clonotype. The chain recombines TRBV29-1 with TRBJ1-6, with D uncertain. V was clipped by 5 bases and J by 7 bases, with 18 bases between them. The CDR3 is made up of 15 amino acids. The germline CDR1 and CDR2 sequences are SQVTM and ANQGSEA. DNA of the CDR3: TGCAGCGTTCAGGAGGGAGGGCGGGTAAATTCACCCCTCCACTTT. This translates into CSVQEGGRVNSPLHF. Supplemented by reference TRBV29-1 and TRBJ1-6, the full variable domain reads SAVISQKPSRDICQRGTSLTIQCQVDSQVTMMFWYRQQPGQSLTLIATANQGSEATYESGFVIDKFPISRPNLTFSTLTVSNMSPEDSSIYLCSVQEGGRVNSPLHFGNGTRLTVT.

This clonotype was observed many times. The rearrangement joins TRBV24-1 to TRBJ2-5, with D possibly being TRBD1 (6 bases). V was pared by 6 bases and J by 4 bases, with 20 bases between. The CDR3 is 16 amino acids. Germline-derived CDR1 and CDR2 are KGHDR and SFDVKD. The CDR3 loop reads CATSSMRQGLGETQYF. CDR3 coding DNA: TGTGCCACCAGTTCGATGAGGCAGGGGTTAGGAGAGACCCAGTACTTC.

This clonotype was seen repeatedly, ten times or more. The CDR3: CASSLVRVGGELFF. The CDR3 DNA sequence: TGTGCCAGCAGCTTAGTCAGGGTTGGCGGGGAGCTGTTTTTT. V usage is TRBV7-2 and J usage is TRBJ2-2; D is possibly TRBD1 (5 bases). Germline V gene lookup returns CDR1 SGHTA and CDR2 FQGNSA. Trimming left V 1 base short and J 7 bases short, with 10 bases between. The CDR3 sequence is 14 residues long.

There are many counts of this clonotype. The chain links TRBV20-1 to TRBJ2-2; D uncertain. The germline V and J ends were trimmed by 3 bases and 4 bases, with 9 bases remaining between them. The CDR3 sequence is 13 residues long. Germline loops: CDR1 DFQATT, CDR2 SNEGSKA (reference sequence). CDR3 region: CSASGSLTGELFF. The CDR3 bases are TGCAGTGCTAGCGGCTCCCTCACCGGGGAGCTGTTTTTT.

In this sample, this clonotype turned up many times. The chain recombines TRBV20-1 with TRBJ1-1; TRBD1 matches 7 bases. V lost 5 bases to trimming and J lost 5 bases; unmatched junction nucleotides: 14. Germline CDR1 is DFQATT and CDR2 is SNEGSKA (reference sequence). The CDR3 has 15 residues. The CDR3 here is CSAESLTGYGTEAFF. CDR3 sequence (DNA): TGCAGTGCTGAATCGCTGACAGGGTATGGAACTGAAGCTTTCTTT.

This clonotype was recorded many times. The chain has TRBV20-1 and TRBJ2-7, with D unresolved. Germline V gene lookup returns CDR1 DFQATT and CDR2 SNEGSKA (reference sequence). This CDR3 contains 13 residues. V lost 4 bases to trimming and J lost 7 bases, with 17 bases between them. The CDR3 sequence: CSAIKGGAREQYF. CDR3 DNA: TGCAGTGCTATAAAGGGTGGTGCGAGGGAGCAGTACTTC.

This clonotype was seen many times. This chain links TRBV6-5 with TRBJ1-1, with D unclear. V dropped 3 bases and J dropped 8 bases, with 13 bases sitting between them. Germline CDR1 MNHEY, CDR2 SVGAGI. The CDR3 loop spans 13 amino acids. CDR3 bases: TGTGCCAGCAGTTATGGGGTTGAGACAGAAGCTTTCTTT. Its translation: CASSYGVETEAFF.

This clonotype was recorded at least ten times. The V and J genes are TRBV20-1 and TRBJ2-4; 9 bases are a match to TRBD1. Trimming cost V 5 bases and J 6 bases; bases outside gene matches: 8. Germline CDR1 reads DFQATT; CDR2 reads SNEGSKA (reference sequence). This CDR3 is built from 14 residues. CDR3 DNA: TGCAGTGCTCGCGGGACAGGGAACTTAAACATTCAGTACTTC. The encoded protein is CSARGTGNLNIQYF.

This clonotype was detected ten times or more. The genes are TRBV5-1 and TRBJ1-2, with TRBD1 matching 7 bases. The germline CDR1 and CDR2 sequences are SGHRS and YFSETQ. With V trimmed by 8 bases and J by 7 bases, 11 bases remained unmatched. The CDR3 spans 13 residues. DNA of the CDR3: TGCGCCAGTTCTACAGGGGAGAAGACTGGCTACACCTTC. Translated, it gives CASSTGEKTGYTF.

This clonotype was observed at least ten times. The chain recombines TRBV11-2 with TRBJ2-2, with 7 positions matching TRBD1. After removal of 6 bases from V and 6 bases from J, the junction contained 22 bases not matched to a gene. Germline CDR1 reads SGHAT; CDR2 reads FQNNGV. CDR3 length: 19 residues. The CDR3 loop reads CASRSGTVRAKPVPGELFF. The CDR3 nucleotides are TGTGCCAGCAGATCCGGGACAGTGAGAGCTAAGCCCGTCCCCGGGGAGCTGTTTTTT.

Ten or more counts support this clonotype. The CDR3 DNA reads TGTGCCAGCAGCTTAGCGGGGACAGTCCCCACAGATACGCAGTATTTT. The encoded protein is CASSLAGTVPTDTQYF. The chain couples TRBV7-8 to TRBJ2-3; 7 positions agree with TRBD1. The germline V gene encodes CDR1 SGHVS and CDR2 FQNEAQ. After removal of 0 bases from V and 2 bases from J, the junction contained 5 bases not matched to a gene. The CDR3 is 16 amino acids. The variable domain in full, completed from reference TRBV7-8 and TRBJ2-3, reads GAGVSQSPRYKVAKRGQDVALRCDPISGHVSLFWYQQALGQGPEFLTYFQNEAQLDKSGLPSDRFFAERPEGSVSTLKIQRTQQEDSAVYLCASSLAGTVPTDTQYFGPGTRLTVL.

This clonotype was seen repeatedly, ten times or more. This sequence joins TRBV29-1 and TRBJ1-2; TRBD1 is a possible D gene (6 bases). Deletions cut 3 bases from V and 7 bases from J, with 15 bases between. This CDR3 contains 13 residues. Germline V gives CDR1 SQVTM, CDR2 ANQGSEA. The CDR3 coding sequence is TGCAGCGTTGACGTCAGGGGAGGTAGTGGCTACACCTTC. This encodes CSVDVRGGSGYTF. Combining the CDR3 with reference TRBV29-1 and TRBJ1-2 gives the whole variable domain SAVISQKPSRDICQRGTSLTIQCQVDSQVTMMFWYRQQPGQSLTLIATANQGSEATYESGFVIDKFPISRPNLTFSTLTVSNMSPEDSSIYLCSVDVRGGSGYTFGSGTRLTVV.

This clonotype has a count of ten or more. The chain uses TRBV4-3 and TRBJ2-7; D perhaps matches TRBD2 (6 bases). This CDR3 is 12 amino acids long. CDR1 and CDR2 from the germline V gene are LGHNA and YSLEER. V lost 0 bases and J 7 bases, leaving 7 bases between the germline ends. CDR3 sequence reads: CASSQEAGEQYF. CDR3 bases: TGCGCCAGCAGCCAAGAGGCGGGGGAGCAGTACTTC.

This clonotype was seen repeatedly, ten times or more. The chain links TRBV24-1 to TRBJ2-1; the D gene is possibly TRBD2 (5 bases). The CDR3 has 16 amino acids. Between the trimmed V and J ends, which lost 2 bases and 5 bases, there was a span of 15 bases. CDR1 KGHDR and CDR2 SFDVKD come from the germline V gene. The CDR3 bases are TGTGCCACCAGTGATTCGCTAGCCGCCCCGAACAATGAGCAGTTCTTC. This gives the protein CATSDSLAAPNNEQFF.

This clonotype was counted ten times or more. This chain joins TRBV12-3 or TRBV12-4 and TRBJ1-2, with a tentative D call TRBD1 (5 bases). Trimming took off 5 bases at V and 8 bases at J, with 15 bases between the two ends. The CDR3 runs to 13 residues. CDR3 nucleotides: TGTGCCAGCAGTACGACAGTCCCGAGAGGCTACACCTTC. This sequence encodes CASSTTVPRGYTF.

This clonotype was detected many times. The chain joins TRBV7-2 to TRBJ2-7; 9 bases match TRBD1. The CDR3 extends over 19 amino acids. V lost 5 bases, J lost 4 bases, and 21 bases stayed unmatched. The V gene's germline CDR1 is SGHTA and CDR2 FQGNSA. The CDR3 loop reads CASSPTGGGVNGGFYEQYV. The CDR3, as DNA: TGTGCCAGCAGCCCGACAGGGGGGGGGGTGAACGGTGGATTTTACGAGCAGTACGTC.

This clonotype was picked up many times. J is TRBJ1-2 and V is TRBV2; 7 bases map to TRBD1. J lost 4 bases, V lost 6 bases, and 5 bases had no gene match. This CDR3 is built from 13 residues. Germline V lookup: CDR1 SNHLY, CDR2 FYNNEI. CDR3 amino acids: CASSPDRAYGYTF. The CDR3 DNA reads TGTGCCAGCAGCCCCGACAGGGCCTATGGCTACACCTTC.

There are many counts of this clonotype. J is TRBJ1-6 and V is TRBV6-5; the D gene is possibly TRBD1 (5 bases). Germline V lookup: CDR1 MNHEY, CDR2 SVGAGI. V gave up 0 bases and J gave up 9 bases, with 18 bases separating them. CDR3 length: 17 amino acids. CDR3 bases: TGTGCCAGCAGTTACTCGATCTCCGGGGCGCTGGGTTCACCCCTCCACTTT. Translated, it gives CASSYSISGALGSPLHF.

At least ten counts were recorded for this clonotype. The CDR3 here is CASSLVGGAVQTQYF. CDR3 in DNA: TGTGCCAGCAGCTTAGTCGGGGGAGCTGTGCAGACCCAGTACTTC. V usage is TRBV7-2 and J usage is TRBJ2-5; D may be TRBD2 (6 bases). V shed 1 base and J shed 6 bases, with 15 bases lying between them. This CDR3 region has 15 residues. Germline-derived CDR1 and CDR2 are SGHTA and FQGNSA.

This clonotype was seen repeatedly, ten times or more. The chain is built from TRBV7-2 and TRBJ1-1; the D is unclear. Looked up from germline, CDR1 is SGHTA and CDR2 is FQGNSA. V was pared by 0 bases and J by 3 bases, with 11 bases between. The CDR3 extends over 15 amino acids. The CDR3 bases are TGTGCCAGCAGCTTAGCTTCCTTGTGGGACACTGAAGCTTTCTTT. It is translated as CASSLASLWDTEAFF. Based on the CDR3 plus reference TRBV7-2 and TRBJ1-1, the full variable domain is GAGVSQSPSNKVTEKGKDVELRCDPISGHTALYWYRQSLGQGLEFLIYFQGNSAPDKSGLPSDRFSAERTGGSVSTLTIQRTQQEDSAVYLCASSLASLWDTEAFFGQGTRLTVV.